This T cell receptor beta chain was retrieved from a study of blood T cell repertoires in COVID-19. For the study at large: Whether acute or convalescent, the COVID-19 samples came from the United States, Italy and Spain. The analysed material was cDNA or gDNA that came from T cells, B-cell-depleted T cells, or PBMCs.

Per the authors' pipeline: Reference gene primer amplification in the assay estimated nucleated cell counts. Method: immunoSEQ multiplex PCR; TCRdb's copy keeps in-frame clones and lacks some. V, J and clone size were drawn from that table, and D and trimming were deduced from the DNA. The data show just under 300,000 clones, 85% to 90% seen once. The CDR3 has 15 residues. Germline CDR1 MNHEY, CDR2 SVGAGI. V was clipped by 4 bases and J by 5 bases; unmatched bases: 7. In this sample, this clone turned up once. This receptor was taken from a man between 65 and 85 years old with acute or convalescent COVID-19. The sample comprised peripheral blood. This chain uses TRBV6-5 with TRBJ1-4; 7 nucleotides line up with TRBD1. The CDR3 spells CASSLSARGNEKLFF. CDR3 nucleotides: TGTGCCAGCAGTTTGTCGGCCAGGGGGAATGAAAAACTGTTTTTT.